This is a list of T cell receptor beta chains from one sample in a study of T-cell reconstitution after alpha-beta-depleted transplantation in children. Each CDR3 protein gets one entry after TCRdb re-called the PCR reads with MiXCR. The sample gives almost 500,000 distinct CDR3 sequences, around 12% of which show up once; around 6.1% is in the top ten. The sequenced sample was PBMCs from the stem cell graft donor, obtained from the stem cell graft. These receptor sequences come from a human donor who donated a stem cell graft to a child with combined immunodeficiency. CDR3s include the opening cysteine and the closing phenylalanine or tryptophan. A D gene is named only where the DNA matches it firmly. Expanded clones are given a class, and other clones once, few, many or no size at all.

>NA|TRBJ2-5|few|TRBV7-8
TGTGCCACCCGACGAGGGGCTGGAGAGACCCAGTACTTC
CATRRGAGETQYF
>NA|TRBJ2-3|NA|TRBV7-2
TGTGCCAGCAGCTCACGTTGGAGCACAGATACGCAGTATTTT
CASSSRWSTDTQYF
>TRBD1|TRBJ2-1|few|TRBV12-3/TRBV12-4
TGTGCCAGCAGGGAAACCGGGACAGGGGTCCACAATGAGCAGTTCTTC
CASRETGTGVHNEQFF
>NA|TRBJ2-7|few|TRBV5-1
TGCGCCAGCAGCTTGGCAGAAAACGAGCAGTACTTC
CASSLAENEQYF
>NA|TRBJ1-2|few|TRBV4-2
TGTGCCAGCAAGACCTCGGACAGTTACTCCTATGGCTACACCTTC
CASKTSDSYSYGYTF
>TRBD1|TRBJ2-7|NA|TRBV7-2
TGTGCCAGCAGCTTAATTGGCGGGACAGGGTCGTACGAGCAGTACTTC
CASSLIGGTGSYEQYF
>NA|TRBJ1-3|NA|TRBV5-6
TGTGCCAGCAGCTTGGGAGATGCTGGAAACACCATATATTTT
CASSLGDAGNTIYF
>NA|TRBJ1-6|few|TRBV4-2
TGTGCCAGCAGCTCCCCTTCAGAGTCCCTCCACTTT
CASSSPSESLHF
>NA|TRBJ1-1|NA|TRBV3-1
TGTGCCAGCAGCCAAGATGGCAGGGCTAATGAAGCTTTCTTT
CASSQDGRANEAFF
>NA|TRBJ2-7|many|TRBV27
TGTGCCAGCAGTTCCCGTGGTGGCTACGAGCAGTACTTC
CASSSRGGYEQYF
>NA|TRBJ2-1|NA|TRBV6-2/TRBV6-3
TGTGCCAGCAGTTACTCGATTTATGGATCGGGCCGCAATGAGCAGTTCTTC
CASSYSIYGSGRNEQFF
>NA|TRBJ2-7|NA|TRBV27
TGTGCCAGCAGCCACGGGATTGCCTACGAGCAGTACTTC
CASSHGIAYEQYF
>NA|TRBJ1-2|few|TRBV5-6
TGTGCCAGCAGCTTTTTGGGGGACTATGGCTACACCTTC
CASSFLGDYGYTF
>NA|TRBJ2-7|few|TRBV7-9
TGTGCCAGCAGGCAGGGGCCACAATCCTACGAGCAGTACTTC
CASRQGPQSYEQYF
>NA|TRBJ1-5|few|TRBV11-2
TGTGCCAGCAGCTTAGATGTTGGGGTCCCCATGCCCCAGCATTTT
CASSLDVGVPMPQHF
>NA|TRBJ1-1|few|TRBV7-9
TGTGCCAGCAGCTTACTATCCGGGGGGGAAGCTTTCTTT
CASSLLSGGEAFF
>TRBD2|TRBJ2-1|many|TRBV12-3/TRBV12-4
TGTGCCAGCAGTTTAGCGGGAGGGCCCCACAATGAGCAGTTCTTC
CASSLAGGPHNEQFF
>NA|TRBJ2-7|few|TRBV7-9
TGTGCCAGCAGCTTACCCCCCGCAGGGGTCTACGAGCAGTACTTC
CASSLPPAGVYEQYF
>TRBD1|TRBJ1-2|many|TRBV12-3/TRBV12-4
TGTGCCAGCGAAACCAGGGGGCCAATCTATGGCTACACCTTC
CASETRGPIYGYTF
>NA|TRBJ1-1|few|TRBV29-1
TGCAGCGTTGACCGGGGGGTGAACACTGAAGCTTTCTTT
CSVDRGVNTEAFF
>NA|TRBJ2-3|NA|TRBV2
TGTGCCAGCAGTGAAGGGCCCAGAGGGGCAGATACGCAGTATTTT
CASSEGPRGADTQYF
>TRBD2|TRBJ2-1|few|TRBV9
TGTGCCAGCAGCTGGACTAGCGGGAGATCGAATGAGCAGTTCTTC
CASSWTSGRSNEQFF
>NA|TRBJ2-1|NA|TRBV6-2/TRBV6-3
TGTGCCAGCATGGGAGGGGGGAATGAGCAGTTCTTC
CASMGGGNEQFF
>TRBD2|TRBJ2-1|NA|TRBV24-1
TGTGCCACCAGTGATCCCGGACTAGCGGCCAACAATGAGCAGTTCTTC
CATSDPGLAANNEQFF
>NA|TRBJ1-2|NA|TRBV12-3/TRBV12-4
TGTGCCAATAGGGCAGTAGGTGGCTACACCTTC
CANRAVGGYTF
>NA|TRBJ2-7|NA|TRBV2
TGTGCCAGCAGTGAAGCGCTTGGTACAGGGTTCGAGCAGTACTTC
CASSEALGTGFEQYF
>NA|TRBJ2-1|few|TRBV7-9
TGTGCCAGCAAGGGAGTTGAATCTGCGTACAATGAGCAGTTCTTC
CASKGVESAYNEQFF
>NA|TRBJ2-3|many|TRBV24-1
TGTGCCACCATGGGAACAGATACGCAGTATTTT
CATMGTDTQYF
>TRBD1|TRBJ1-1|NA|TRBV19
TGTGCCAGTAGTATTCGGACAGGGACCGAGGAACAGGGTGAAGCTTTCTTT
CASSIRTGTEEQGEAFF
>NA|TRBJ2-2|few|TRBV6-1
TGTGCCAGCAGTGAATTATTGGTTGGGGGGGAGCTGTTTTTT
CASSELLVGGELFF
>NA|TRBJ2-1|many|TRBV24-1
TGTGCCACCAGTGATTTAGGGCGGGGGCACAATGAGCAGTTCTTC
CATSDLGRGHNEQFF
>NA|TRBJ2-5|NA|TRBV11-2
TGTGCCAGCAGCTTAAGCAGGGGGGCAGAGACCCAGTACTTC
CASSLSRGAETQYF
>NA|TRBJ2-7|NA|TRBV27
TGTGCCAGCAGGGGCGTGTCAGGGACGTACGAGCAGTACTTC
CASRGVSGTYEQYF
>TRBD1|TRBJ2-2|few|TRBV9
TGTGCCAGCAGCGTCGGGACAGTGGTCACCGGGGAGCTGTTTTTT
CASSVGTVVTGELFF
>NA|TRBJ2-1|NA|TRBV6-1
TGTGCCAGCAGTGTTATGACGGAAGACAATGAGCAGTTCTTC
CASSVMTEDNEQFF
>TRBD1|TRBJ2-7|NA|TRBV13
TGTGCCAGCAGCGGGGGACAGCCCCCCTCCTACGAGCAGTACTTC
CASSGGQPPSYEQYF
>TRBD2|TRBJ2-1|NA|TRBV14
TGTGCCAGCAGCCAAGCTAGCGGGGGGGCAAACAATGAGCAGTTCTTC
CASSQASGGANNEQFF
>NA|TRBJ2-5|few|TRBV15
TGTGCCACCAGCAGAGATTCTGGGTACCAAGAGACCCAGTACTTC
CATSRDSGYQETQYF
>NA|TRBJ2-1|NA|TRBV4-3
TGCGCCAGCAGCCAAGACTCGGATGAGCAGTTCTTC
CASSQDSDEQFF
>NA|TRBJ1-4|NA|TRBV7-2
TGTGCCAGCAGCTCGTGGACAGAAACCAATGAAAAACTGTTTTTT
CASSSWTETNEKLFF
>TRBD2|TRBJ2-1|NA|TRBV5-1
TGCGCCAGCAGCCTCACACTAGCGGGAGGGCCCTACAATGAGCAGTTCTTC
CASSLTLAGGPYNEQFF
>NA|TRBJ2-2|NA|TRBV7-8
TGTGCCAGCAGCTCAGCCCTAGTGGGGGCCGGGGAGCTGTTTTTT
CASSSALVGAGELFF
>NA|TRBJ2-5|many|TRBV12-3/TRBV12-4
TGTGCCAGCAGTTTAGCGTTTCAGGGGGGAGAGACCCAGTACTTC
CASSLAFQGGETQYF
>TRBD1|TRBJ1-1|NA|TRBV12-3/TRBV12-4
TGTGCCAGCAGTTCAAGGGACAGGGAAGCTTTCTTT
CASSSRDREAFF
>TRBD2|TRBJ2-1|NA|TRBV6-1
TGTGCCAGCCGCCTGCTAGCGGGAAACAACAATGAGCAGTTCTTC
CASRLLAGNNNEQFF
>TRBD1|TRBJ1-3|few|TRBV30
TGTGCCTGGAGCGAGGCGGGACAGTCAACCTGGGGCGGAAACACCATATATTTT
CAWSEAGQSTWGGNTIYF
>NA|TRBJ1-1|few|TRBV6-5
TGTGCCAGCAGTTTAACGACAGGTGCGAACACTGAAGCTTTCTTT
CASSLTTGANTEAFF
>TRBD2|TRBJ2-3|few|TRBV12-3/TRBV12-4
TGTGCCTCCTTACTAGCGACTAGCACAGATACGCAGTATTTT
CASLLATSTDTQYF